One sample yielded the 28 T cell receptor beta chains listed below, sequenced in a study of blood T cell repertoires in COVID-19. Generated by immunoSEQ multiplex PCR, the TCRdb table keeps only in-frame clones and is missing some. The sample includes 350,000 to 500,000 clones, about 88% of them seen just once. The specimen was PBMCs or T cells enriched from blood (not recorded which). Receptors were obtained from a woman in her late teens or twenties who had been exposed to COVID-19.

This chain connects TRBV28 to TRBJ2-7, with 13 bases identical to TRBD2. This CDR3 has 16 residues. Germline V lookup: CDR1 MDHEN, CDR2 SYDVKM. The trim removed 3 bases at V and 6 bases at J, leaving 8 bases unmatched. The CDR3 DNA reads as TGTGCCAGCAGTTTCTCACTAGCGGGGGGGCCCATCGAGCAGTACTTC. Protein sequence: CASSFSLAGGPIEQYF.

This clone was observed a handful of times. The same CDR3 can be traced to other DNA sequences in this sample. The chain has TRBV2 and TRBJ1-1, with D unclear. The germline V and J ends were trimmed by 8 bases and 4 bases, with 8 bases remaining between them. From germline, CDR1 is SNHLY and CDR2 FYNNEI. The CDR3 has 11 amino acids. The CDR3 DNA sequence: TGTGCCAGCGGTCGAGGCACTGAAGCTTTCTTT. This sequence encodes CASGRGTEAFF.

This clone was observed once. The V gene is TRBV5-1, the J gene TRBJ2-1; 8 bases agree with TRBD1. V was pared by 0 bases and J by 12 bases, with 5 bases of the junction left unmatched. Per the germline V gene, CDR1 is SGHRS and CDR2 is YFSETQ. The CDR3 is 13 amino acids. The CDR3 nucleotides are TGCGCCAGCAGCTTGGGGACAGGGAGAGGGCAGTTCTTC. It is translated as CASSLGTGRGQFF.

This clone was found a few times. The rearrangement joins TRBV30 to TRBJ1-6; D possibly corresponds to TRBD1 (5 bases). The CDR3 runs 14 residues. CDR1 and CDR2 from the germline V gene are GTSNPN and SVGIG (reference sequence). The ends were cut back, 4 bases at V and 5 bases at J, with 12 bases in the middle. CDR3 DNA sequence: TGTGCCTGGAATCTGTTCAGGGATAATTCACCCCTCCACTTT. Protein product: CAWNLFRDNSPLHF.

The rearrangement links TRBV7-2 to TRBJ2-3; 15 positions match TRBD2. This CDR3 comprises 19 residues. Germline CDR1 is SGHTA and CDR2 is FQGNSA. The J segment lost 2 bases and the V segment lost 6 bases, leaving 12 bases of the junction unmatched. The CDR3 nucleotides are TGTGCCAGCAGGCCTAGGGTTGGGACTAGCGGGGGGTCCACAGATACGCAGTATTTT. Protein sequence: CASRPRVGTSGGSTDTQYF.

The chain combines TRBV28 with TRBJ2-7; D is possibly TRBD1 (6 bases). This CDR3 spans 14 amino acids. The ends were cut back, 5 bases at V and 1 base at J, with 12 bases in the middle. Germline CDR1 and CDR2: MDHEN and SYDVKM. In nucleotides, the CDR3 is TGTGCCAGCAGTAGCGCAGGGGAATCCTACGAGCAGTACTTC. It yields the protein CASSSAGESYEQYF.

The chain combines TRBV18 with TRBJ2-2, with D perhaps TRBD2 (5 bases). V lost 0 bases to trimming and J lost 5 bases, with 10 bases between them. Looked up from germline, CDR1 is KGHSH and CDR2 is LQKENI. CDR3 length: 15 amino acids. The CDR3 loop is CASSPPVRATGELFF. Written as DNA, the CDR3 is TGTGCCAGCTCACCACCGGTGAGGGCTACCGGGGAGCTGTTTTTT.

The chain uses TRBV7-9 and TRBJ1-6; no clear D gene. CDR1 and CDR2 from the germline V gene are SEHNR and FQNEAQ (reference sequence). This CDR3 region has 14 residues. V was pared by 6 bases and J by 9 bases, with 15 bases between. CDR3 residues: CASSAFEEVSPLHF. The CDR3 DNA sequence: TGTGCCAGCAGTGCCTTCGAGGAGGTTTCACCCCTCCACTTT.

This chain links TRBV5-6 with TRBJ2-7; maybe TRBD1 (6 bases). The CDR3 runs 15 residues. Germline CDR1 SGHDT, CDR2 YYEEEE. V was cut by 4 bases and J by 2 bases, with 16 bases left in between. CDR3 loop: CASSPVAGAPYEQYF. The CDR3 DNA reads as TGTGCCAGCAGCCCCGTTGCAGGGGCCCCCTACGAGCAGTACTTC.

The V and J genes are TRBV6-1 and TRBJ2-2; D is unclear. Germline values: CDR1 MNHNS, CDR2 SASEGT. CDR3 length: 14 amino acids. V dropped 5 bases and J dropped 8 bases, with 15 bases sitting between them. As DNA, the CDR3 is TGTGCCAGCAGTCTCTCTTCCCCTGAGGGGGAGCTGTTTTTT. Protein sequence: CASSLSSPEGELFF.

V and J are TRBV4-2 and TRBJ2-1; 8 bases are shared with TRBD1. The CDR3 loop spans 15 amino acids. J lost 9 bases, V lost 0 bases, and 7 bases had no gene match. CDR1 is LGHNA and CDR2 is YNFKEQ in the germline V gene. The CDR3 here is CASSQDRDRSTEQFF. The CDR3 DNA is TGTGCCAGCAGCCAAGATCGGGACAGGTCGACTGAGCAGTTCTTC.

This clone was counted a single time. V usage is TRBV28 and J usage is TRBJ2-7; TRBD1 matches at 10 bases. Germline values: CDR1 MDHEN, CDR2 SYDVKM. CDR3 length equals 17 residues. Losses at the gene ends were 5 bases for V and 1 base for J; bases not matched to a gene: 11. The CDR3 nucleotides read TGTGCCAGCAGTCGAAGCCGGGACAGGGGTCTTTCCTACGAGCAGTACTTC. Its translation: CASSRSRDRGLSYEQYF.

The V gene is TRBV4-1, the J gene TRBJ2-7; 9 nucleotides align to TRBD1. The junction had 12 bases not matched to a gene; V was cut back by 0 bases and J by 0 bases. The CDR3 consists of 19 residues. Germline CDR1 reads MGHRA; CDR2 reads YSYEKL. The CDR3 coding sequence is TGCGCCAGCAGCCAAGATGGTAGGACAGGGGCGTCATTCTCCTACGAGCAGTACTTC. The encoded protein is CASSQDGRTGASFSYEQYF.

V gene TRBV5-5 combines with J gene TRBJ1-3, with D perhaps TRBD1 (6 bases). CDR1 is SGHKS and CDR2 is YYEKEE in the germline V gene (reference sequence). Deletions cut 4 bases from V and 0 bases from J, with 14 bases between. This CDR3 has 16 residues. The CDR3 loop is CASSDYRVRSGNTIYF. CDR3 coding DNA: TGTGCCAGCAGCGATTACAGGGTCCGCTCTGGAAACACCATATATTTT.

The CDR3 DNA reads TGTGCCAGCACCTCTAGCGGGGCTTACGAGCAGTACTTC. Translating gives CASTSSGAYEQYF. The chain has TRBV28 and TRBJ2-7; 9 nucleotides match TRBD2. The CDR3 extends over 13 amino acids. In germline, CDR1 is MDHEN, CDR2 SYDVKM. With V trimmed by 7 bases and J by 4 bases, 5 bases remained unmatched.

This chain connects TRBV19 to TRBJ2-7; 11 positions match TRBD1. There are 19 residues in the CDR3. Germline assignment: CDR1 LNHDA and CDR2 SQIVND (reference sequence). V trimming: 1 base; J trimming: 5 bases; junction bases outside the gene matches: 16. The DNA for the CDR3 is TGTGCCAGTAGTATAGGAGTAGAGGACAGGGGGCTCCTCAGCGACGAGCAGTACTTC. Its protein is CASSIGVEDRGLLSDEQYF. Supplemented by reference TRBV19 and TRBJ2-7, the full variable domain reads DGGITQSPKYLFRKEGQNVTLSCEQNLNHDAMYWYRQDPGQGLRLIYYSQIVNDFQKGDIAEGYSVSREKKESFPLTVTSAQKNPTAFYLCASSIGVEDRGLLSDEQYFGPGTRLTVT.

This chain joins TRBV11-1 and TRBJ2-1; D is perhaps TRBD2 (7 bases). CDR1 is SGHAT, CDR2 FQDESV, per germline (reference sequence). This CDR3 spans 15 amino acids. Deletions cut 3 bases from V and 3 bases from J, with 12 bases between. As DNA, the CDR3 is TGTGCCAGCAGCTTCGGCGGGGGCAACTACAATGAGCAGTTCTTC. Residues: CASSFGGGNYNEQFF.

The chain uses TRBV7-7 and TRBJ2-2, with a tentative D call TRBD1 (5 bases). The V and J ends lost 2 bases and 6 bases respectively, with 7 bases between them. CDR3 length equals 13 residues. Germline V CDR1 and CDR2: SSHAT, FNYEAQ (reference sequence). CDR3 coding DNA: TGTGCCAGCAGCTTATTGGGGCCCGGGGAGCTGTTTTTT. Amino acids: CASSLLGPGELFF.

This clone turned up a few times. V gene TRBV5-5 combines with J gene TRBJ1-6, with TRBD1 identical over 10 bases. J gave up 7 bases and V 3 bases, and 4 bases lay outside the gene matches. The CDR3 contains 15 residues. The germline gives CDR1 SGHKS, CDR2 YYEKEE (reference sequence). DNA of the CDR3: TGTGCCAGCAGCTGGGGACAGGGGAACAATTCACCCCTCCACTTT. Its translation is CASSWGQGNNSPLHF.

CDR3 amino acids: CASSYSGQNPYNEQFF. The CDR3 region has the DNA TGTGCCAGCAGCTACTCGGGACAGAACCCCTACAATGAGCAGTTCTTC. V usage is TRBV7-8 and J usage is TRBJ2-1; 7 positions match TRBD1. The trim removed 4 bases at V and 2 bases at J, leaving 8 bases unmatched. There are 16 residues in the CDR3. The germline gives CDR1 SGHVS, CDR2 FQNEAQ.

The chain recombines TRBV28 with TRBJ2-3, with 10 bases identical to TRBD2. This CDR3 spans 17 amino acids. J lost 4 bases, V lost 6 bases, and 13 bases had no gene match. In germline, CDR1 is MDHEN, CDR2 SYDVKM. CDR3 sequence: CASRPPGVSGGADTQYF. The DNA for the CDR3 is TGTGCCAGCAGACCCCCAGGGGTCAGCGGGGGGGCAGATACGCAGTATTTT.

The rearrangement uses TRBV29-1 and TRBJ2-5; tentative D call: TRBD1 (5 bases). Germline CDR1 reads SQVTM; CDR2 reads ANQGSEA. V was trimmed by 1 base and J by 5 bases, leaving 20 bases between them. CDR3 size: 16 residues. CDR3 loop: CSVEGYSLQGAETQYF. As DNA, the CDR3 is TGCAGCGTTGAAGGATATTCTTTGCAGGGTGCCGAGACCCAGTACTTC.

The genes are TRBV11-1 and TRBJ2-7; maybe TRBD2 (5 bases). This CDR3 has 15 residues. CDR1 and CDR2 from the germline V gene are SGHAT and FQDESV (reference sequence). Trimming left V 5 bases short and J 3 bases short, with 17 bases between. The CDR3 DNA reads TGTGCCAGCAGCAGTCACTACGAGGGCCACTACGAGCAGTACTTC. It codes for CASSSHYEGHYEQYF.

The V gene is TRBV2, the J gene TRBJ2-1; 13 bases line up with TRBD2. Trimming took 7 bases from V and 8 from J; bases not matched to a gene: 11. The germline V gene has CDR1 SNHLY and CDR2 FYNNEI. This CDR3 spans 16 amino acids. The DNA for the CDR3 is TGTGCCAGCAACCAAGGGAGGACTAGCGGGAGTGATGAGCAGTTCTTC. Its translation: CASNQGRTSGSDEQFF. Supplemented by reference TRBV2 and TRBJ2-1, the full variable domain reads EPEVTQTPSHQVTQMGQEVILRCVPISNHLYFYWYRQILGQKVEFLVSFYNNEISEKSEIFDDQFSVERPDGSNFTLKIRSTKLEDSAMYFCASNQGRTSGSDEQFFGPGTRLTVL.

V usage is TRBV4-3 and J usage is TRBJ2-5; D ambiguous. Trimming cost V 5 bases and J 5 bases, with 12 bases left between them. Germline CDR1 and CDR2: LGHNA and YSLEER. The CDR3 length is 13 residues. The CDR3 region is CASSDRLLETQYF. The CDR3 DNA is TGCGCCAGCAGCGATCGCCTACTGGAGACCCAGTACTTC.

The rearrangement links TRBV18 to TRBJ1-5; 10 nucleotides align to TRBD1. Germline V CDR1 and CDR2: KGHSH, LQKENI. Losses at the gene ends were 2 bases for V and 3 bases for J; bases not matched to a gene: 1. The CDR3 is made up of 15 amino acids. CDR3 bases: TGTGCCAGCTCACCAGGGACAGGGGACAATCAGCCCCAGCATTTT. It encodes CASSPGTGDNQPQHF.

This chain connects TRBV18 to TRBJ1-2; 10 positions match TRBD1. V gave up 3 bases and J gave up 2 bases; unmatched junction bases: 3. Germline loops: CDR1 KGHSH, CDR2 LQKENI. The CDR3 consists of 15 residues. The CDR3 loop reads CASSPTTGGNYGYTF. The CDR3 DNA reads as TGTGCCAGCTCACCTACGACAGGGGGCAACTATGGCTACACCTTC.

The gene calls are TRBV10-1 and TRBJ2-2; 7 bases fit TRBD2. Germline V CDR1 and CDR2: WNHNN, SYGVQD (reference sequence). The ends lost 8 bases at V and 0 bases at J; junction bases unmatched: 6. The CDR3 loop spans 15 amino acids. CDR3 nucleotides: TGCGCCAGCGGAACCGGGACTACGAACACCGGGGAGCTGTTTTTT. It codes for CASGTGTTNTGELFF.